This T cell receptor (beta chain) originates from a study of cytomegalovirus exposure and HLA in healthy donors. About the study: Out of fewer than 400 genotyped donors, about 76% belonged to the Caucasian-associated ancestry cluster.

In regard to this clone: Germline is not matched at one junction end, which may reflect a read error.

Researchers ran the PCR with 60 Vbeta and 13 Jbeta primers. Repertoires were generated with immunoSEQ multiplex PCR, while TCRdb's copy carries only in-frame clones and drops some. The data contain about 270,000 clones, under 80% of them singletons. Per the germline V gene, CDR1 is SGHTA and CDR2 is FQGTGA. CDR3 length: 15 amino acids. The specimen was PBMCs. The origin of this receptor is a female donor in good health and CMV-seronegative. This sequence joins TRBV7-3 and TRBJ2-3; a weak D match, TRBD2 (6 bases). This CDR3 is CSSSTGGGSTDTQYF. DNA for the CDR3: TGTTCCAGCAGCACCGGGGGTGGGAGCACAGATACGCAGTATTTT.